The 27 T cell receptor beta chains below come from one sample, sequenced in a study of T cell repertoires in cytomegalovirus infection. TCRdb passed the reads through MiXCR, listing each CDR3 protein once. Altogether about 180,000 distinct CDR3 sequences are present, about a sixth being singletons, with the ten largest covering approximately 25%. Material: CD8+ T cells from PBMCs. All receptors come from a human donor in good health (CMV status not recorded). Some clones in this sample may be carry-over from other donors' samples.

The chain employs TRBV29-1 and TRBJ2-7; tentatively, D is TRBD1 (5 bases). Trimming took 5 bases from V and 4 from J, leaving 12 bases between them. The CDR3 consists of 12 residues. In germline, CDR1 is SQVTM, CDR2 ANQGSEA. This CDR3 is CSVRPTGYEQYF. CDR3 coding DNA: TGCAGCGTTAGGCCCACAGGTTACGAGCAGTACTTC.

This clonotype has a handful of counts. The chain joins TRBV6-6 to TRBJ2-5, with D unresolved. This CDR3 comprises 13 residues. V was clipped by 2 bases and J by 5 bases, with 9 bases between them. CDR1 and CDR2 from the germline V gene are MNHNY and SVGAGI (reference sequence). The CDR3: CASSYPSGETQYF. DNA for the CDR3: TGTGCCAGCAGTTACCCCAGTGGGGAGACCCAGTACTTC.

The CDR3 loop reads CASSYNNLKETQYF. CDR3 nucleotides: TGTGCCAGCAGTTACAATAACCTTAAAGAGACCCAGTACTTC. The chain carries TRBV6-2 or TRBV6-3 and TRBJ2-5; D uncertain. This CDR3 spans 14 amino acids. V shed 2 bases and J shed 3 bases, with 10 bases lying between them. From germline, CDR1 is MNHEY and CDR2 SVGEGT.

The V gene is TRBV27, the J gene TRBJ1-1, with 8 bases aligning to TRBD1. Germline V gene lookup returns CDR1 MNHEY and CDR2 SMNVEV (reference sequence). The CDR3 loop spans 14 amino acids. Trimming cost V 7 bases and J 5 bases; bases outside gene matches: 9. The CDR3 spells CASTFGQGTTEAFF. CDR3 nucleotides: TGTGCCAGCACCTTTGGACAGGGAACGACTGAAGCTTTCTTT.

This clonotype was seen a single time. The chain employs TRBV7-9 and TRBJ2-5, with unresolved D. The CDR3 extends over 14 amino acids. V was cut by 4 bases and J by 0 bases, with 9 bases left in between. The germline gives CDR1 SEHNR, CDR2 FQNEAQ (reference sequence). The CDR3 spells CASSSWTDQETQYF. For the CDR3, the DNA is TGTGCCAGCAGCTCATGGACCGACCAAGAGACCCAGTACTTC.

This clonotype showed up just a few times. This sequence joins TRBV5-5 and TRBJ1-3; D is uncertain. V lost 0 bases and J 2 bases, leaving 15 bases between the germline ends. Germline CDR1 SGHKS, CDR2 YYEKEE (reference sequence). This CDR3 has 17 residues. CDR3 DNA: TGTGCCAGCAGCTTGGATCTCTCCTACCGCCCTGGAAACACCATATATTTT. Protein product: CASSLDLSYRPGNTIYF.

This clonotype was counted between two and nine times. The rearrangement joins TRBV4-3 to TRBJ2-7; TRBD1 might be the D (6 bases). This CDR3 is built from 16 residues. CDR1 is LGHNA and CDR2 is YSLEER in the germline V gene. V was cut by 0 bases and J by 0 bases, with 12 bases left in between. CDR3 sequence reads: CASSQDQGLSSYEQYF. The CDR3 nucleotides are TGCGCCAGCAGCCAAGATCAGGGGTTGAGCTCCTACGAGCAGTACTTC.

The genes are TRBV6-6 and TRBJ2-1, with a possible D match to TRBD2 (5 bases). CDR1 and CDR2 (germline): MNHNY, SVGAGI (reference sequence). The CDR3 contains 11 residues. V dropped 5 bases and J dropped 12 bases, with 11 bases sitting between them. This CDR3 is CASSERVGQFF. The CDR3, as DNA: TGTGCCAGCAGTGAGAGGGTAGGGCAGTTCTTC.

This clonotype was picked up many times. The genes are TRBV7-3 and TRBJ2-3; TRBD1 matches at 7 bases. The germline gives CDR1 SGHTA, CDR2 FQGTGA. The CDR3 contains 15 residues. Losses at the gene ends were 5 bases for V and 1 base for J; bases not matched to a gene: 6. CDR3 DNA sequence: TGTGCCAGCAGCATCCGACAGGGTGGCACAGATACGCAGTATTTT. Amino acid sequence: CASSIRQGGTDTQYF.

Worth noting for this clonotype: A read error may explain this, as a much larger clone is one base away. The rearrangement links TRBV7-6 to TRBJ2-7; 7 nucleotides match TRBD1. The CDR3 has 13 amino acids. V gave up 5 bases and J gave up 2 bases; unmatched junction bases: 3. Germline values: CDR1 SGHVS, CDR2 FNYEAQ. The CDR3 loop reads CASSGGQTYEQYF. The CDR3 bases are TGTGCCAGCAGCGGGGGACAGACCTACGAGCAGTACTTC.

This clonotype was counted a few times. V and J are TRBV11-2 and TRBJ1-1, with D perhaps TRBD1 (5 bases). The CDR3 sequence is 16 residues long. Looked up from germline, CDR1 is SGHAT and CDR2 is FQNNGV. Deletions cut 0 bases from V and 1 base from J, with 12 bases between. CDR3 DNA: TGTGCCAGCAGCTTAGATCCAAGGGGACCGAACACTGAAGCTTTCTTT. Protein: CASSLDPRGPNTEAFF. Full variable domain (missing parts from reference TRBV11-2 and TRBJ1-1): EAGVAQSPRYKIIEKRQSVAFWCNPISGHATLYWYQQILGQGPKLLIQFQNNGVVDDSQLPKDRFSAERLKGVDSTLKIQPAKLEDSAVYLCASSLDPRGPNTEAFFGQGTRLTVV.

This clonotype was seen repeatedly, ten times or more. The chain couples TRBV7-8 to TRBJ1-5; D unresolved. Germline V CDR1 and CDR2: SGHVS, FQNEAQ. The CDR3 has 13 amino acids. Trimming took 3 bases from V and 5 from J, leaving 8 bases between them. The CDR3 sequence is CASSLGSHQPQHF. In DNA form, the CDR3 reads TGTGCCAGCAGCTTGGGCAGCCATCAGCCCCAGCATTTT.

This clonotype was seen only a few times. V is TRBV27 and J is TRBJ1-5; D gene uncertain. The CDR3 extends over 14 amino acids. Germline V CDR1 and CDR2: MNHEY, SMNVEV (reference sequence). Trimming cost V 1 base and J 4 bases, with 8 bases left between them. The CDR3 DNA reads as TGTGCCAGCAGTTTATTCCCCAGTAATCAGCCCCAGCATTTT. It specifies CASSLFPSNQPQHF.

This clonotype turned up a few times. V gene TRBV7-9 combines with J gene TRBJ1-2; D unclear. The CDR3 totals 13 residues. V was shortened by 4 bases and J by 3 bases, with 9 bases between the two germline ends. The germline gives CDR1 SEHNR, CDR2 FQNEAQ (reference sequence). CDR3 DNA: TGTGCCAGCAGCTCCGGGCTCCACTATGGCTACACCTTC. It is translated as CASSSGLHYGYTF.

This clonotype was seen more than once but under ten times. The genes are TRBV6-2 or TRBV6-3 and TRBJ2-2; D might be TRBD1 (5 bases). Germline assignment: CDR1 MNHEY and CDR2 SVGEGT. This CDR3 spans 15 amino acids. The V gene lost 8 bases and the J gene lost 8 bases, with 21 bases spanning the gap. This CDR3 reads CASEGARTIRGELFF. The CDR3 DNA reads as TGTGCCAGCGAAGGGGCTAGAACGATTCGGGGGGAGCTGTTTTTT.

This sequence joins TRBV6-2 or TRBV6-3 and TRBJ2-7, with a tentative D call TRBD1 (5 bases). There are 15 residues in the CDR3. Germline values: CDR1 MNHEY, CDR2 SVGEGT. Between the trimmed V and J ends, which lost 2 bases and 5 bases, there was a span of 16 bases. The CDR3 reads CASSYPGAQIHEQYF. The CDR3 DNA is TGTGCCAGCAGTTACCCTGGGGCCCAGATCCACGAGCAGTACTTC.

The sample holds a few counts of this clonotype. The chain links TRBV6-2 or TRBV6-3 to TRBJ1-2; D is unclear. Germline V gene lookup returns CDR1 MNHEY and CDR2 SVGEGT. The CDR3 has 13 amino acids. V was clipped by 5 bases and J by 4 bases, with 11 bases between them. This chain's CDR3 is CASSVARAYGYTF. CDR3 in DNA: TGTGCCAGCAGTGTTGCTAGAGCCTATGGCTACACCTTC.

This clonotype has a handful of counts. The chain employs TRBV20-1 and TRBJ2-7; 9 positions agree with TRBD1. The V and J ends lost 1 base and 3 bases, in that order; junction bases with no gene match: 13. This CDR3 is built from 17 residues. The germline V gene has CDR1 DFQATT and CDR2 SNEGSKA (reference sequence). As DNA, the CDR3 is TGCAGTGCTAGAGTTATGGGAATGGGGACAGGGCGCTACGAGCAGTACTTC. It is translated as CSARVMGMGTGRYEQYF.

The rearrangement uses TRBV28 and TRBJ2-1; D gene unclear. CDR3 length: 13 amino acids. The V end lost 3 bases, the J end lost 4 bases, and 7 bases lay between the germline ends. The V gene's germline CDR1 is MDHEN and CDR2 SYDVKM. As DNA, the CDR3 is TGTGCCAGCAGTTTTCGCCGTTACAATGAGCAGTTCTTC. Its translation: CASSFRRYNEQFF.

This clonotype was observed a handful of times. The V and J genes are TRBV7-9 and TRBJ1-1; D is unclear. This CDR3 comprises 12 residues. V gave up 5 bases and J gave up 7 bases, with 11 bases separating them. CDR1 and CDR2 (germline): SEHNR, FQNEAQ (reference sequence). CDR3 nucleotides: TGTGCCAGCAGCCTACGACAAGGTGAAGCTTTCTTT. Translation gives CASSLRQGEAFF.

The chain couples TRBV5-6 to TRBJ2-6; D perhaps matches TRBD2 (6 bases). From germline, CDR1 is SGHDT and CDR2 YYEEEE. Trimming took 4 bases from V and 3 from J, leaving 11 bases between them. The CDR3 is 15 residues long. CDR3 protein: CASSPGLGGANVLTF. The DNA for the CDR3 is TGTGCCAGCAGCCCGGGACTTGGTGGGGCCAACGTCCTGACTTTC.

A few counts support this clonotype. The V and J genes are TRBV6-8 and TRBJ1-6; the D is unclear. Germline CDR1 reads MNHGY; CDR2 reads SAAAGT. The V gene lost 8 bases and the J gene lost 8 bases, with 37 bases spanning the gap. The CDR3 loop spans 21 amino acids. CDR3 sequence (DNA): TGTGCCAGCGCTCCCGGGGAGGCAAGTAAAAGGAACCGGTCGGGATATTCACCCCTCCACTTT. Residues: CASAPGEASKRNRSGYSPLHF.

The rearrangement joins TRBV11-2 to TRBJ2-7; D not certain. Germline lookup yields CDR1 SGHAT and CDR2 FQNNGV. The V and J ends lost 1 base and 4 bases respectively, with 11 bases between them. This CDR3 is built from 14 residues. The CDR3 DNA reads as TGTGCCAGCAGCTTAGGGGCAGGCCTTTACGAGCAGTACTTC. Protein product: CASSLGAGLYEQYF.

The gene calls are TRBV7-9 and TRBJ2-1; the match to TRBD1 covers 8 bases. With 6 bases clipped from V and 3 bases from J, the junction kept 13 bases outside the gene matches. The V gene's germline CDR1 is SEHNR and CDR2 FQNEAQ (reference sequence). This CDR3 is 17 amino acids long. Here the CDR3 reads CASSPDRATLGYNEQFF. The CDR3 nucleotides read TGTGCCAGCAGTCCGGACAGGGCAACTCTGGGCTACAATGAGCAGTTCTTC.

The chain employs TRBV12-3 or TRBV12-4 and TRBJ2-3, with a tentative D call TRBD2 (6 bases). V shed 2 bases and J shed 8 bases, with 17 bases lying between them. This CDR3 contains 15 residues. In DNA, the CDR3 is TGTGCCAGCAGTTTACCCAGACTAGGGCACGGTACGCAGTATTTT. Its protein product is CASSLPRLGHGTQYF.

The chain recombines TRBV12-3 or TRBV12-4 with TRBJ2-5; TRBD1 matches at 9 bases. The J segment lost 1 base and the V segment lost 3 bases, leaving 3 bases of the junction unmatched. This CDR3 contains 15 residues. The CDR3 is CASSFKTGGQETQYF. Here the CDR3 DNA reads TGTGCCAGCAGTTTCAAGACAGGGGGCCAAGAGACCCAGTACTTC.

The chain is built from TRBV7-9 and TRBJ1-3; tentative D call: TRBD1 (5 bases). Germline V gene data show CDR1 as SEHNR and CDR2 as FQNEAQ (reference sequence). V lost 6 bases and J 0 bases, leaving 12 bases between the germline ends. The CDR3 runs 15 residues. As DNA, the CDR3 is TGTGCCAGCAGGGAGACAGAGAGCTCTGGAAACACCATATATTTT. Its translation is CASRETESSGNTIYF.